These 32 T cell receptor beta chains share one sample of origin, sequenced in a study of T cell changes during pregnancy in multiple sclerosis. The table came from immunoSEQ multiplex PCR; TCRdb's copy has only in-frame clones and leaves some out. The sample carries around 60,000 clones, around 93% recorded once. This specimen consisted of CD4+ T cells from peripheral blood mononuclear cells, obtained before pregnancy. The receptor source for this set is a female donor with multiple sclerosis, enrolled in a pregnancy study.

The chain joins TRBV9 to TRBJ2-3; the D gene is possibly TRBD1 (5 bases). Germline lookup yields CDR1 SGDLS and CDR2 YYNGEE. Trimming shortened V by 0 bases and J by 6 bases, and 23 bases separated the two germline ends. This CDR3 comprises 18 residues. In DNA form, the CDR3 reads TGTGCCAGCAGCGTAGCTACTGGGGCTCCCCTGATGAGGGATACGCAGTATTTT. Amino acids: CASSVATGAPLMRDTQYF. Supplemented by reference TRBV9 and TRBJ2-3, the full variable domain reads DSGVTQTPKHLITATGQRVTLRCSPRSGDLSVYWYQQSLDQGLQFLIQYYNGEERAKGNILERFSAQQFPDLHSELNLSSLELGDSALYFCASSVATGAPLMRDTQYFGPGTRLTVL.

The sample holds one count of this clone. The chain carries TRBV9 and TRBJ2-7; TRBD1 aligns across 10 bases. The J segment lost 5 bases and the V segment lost 7 bases, leaving 15 bases of the junction unmatched. Germline CDR1 and CDR2: SGDLS and YYNGEE. The CDR3 length is 16 residues. DNA for the CDR3: TGTGCCAGCGGGGTTGGGGGGGGGACAGGGGTCCACGAGCAGTACTTC. This codes for CASGVGGGTGVHEQYF.

The CDR3 nucleotides are TGCGCCAGCACGGACAGGTACAATGAGCAGTTCTTC. Translating it yields CASTDRYNEQFF. The chain employs TRBV23-1 and TRBJ2-1; 7 nucleotides match TRBD1. TRBV23-1 is an ORF, and what it does is uncertain. Trimming at V came to 7 bases and at J to 4 bases, leaving 1 base not matched to a gene. The CDR3 loop spans 12 amino acids.

The rearrangement links TRBV5-1 to TRBJ2-1; TRBD2 matches 10 bases. The CDR3 spans 17 residues. The trim removed 1 base at V and 4 bases at J, leaving 8 bases unmatched. Germline V gene sequence: CDR1 SGHRS, CDR2 YFSETQ. CDR3 sequence reads: CASSLIASGSKYNEQFF. The CDR3 DNA sequence: TGCGCCAGCAGCTTGATTGCTAGCGGGAGCAAATACAATGAGCAGTTCTTC. The full variable domain, completed using reference TRBV5-1 and TRBJ2-1, is KAGVTQTPRYLIKTRGQQVTLSCSPISGHRSVSWYQQTPGQGLQFLFEYFSETQRNKGNFPGRFSGRQFSNSRSEMNVSTLELGDSALYLCASSLIASGSKYNEQFFGPGTRLTVL.

The chain has TRBV4-1 and TRBJ2-2, with TRBD2 identical over 15 bases. Germline CDR1 is MGHRA and CDR2 is YSYEKL. V trimming: 1 base; J trimming: 4 bases; junction bases outside the gene matches: 4. The CDR3 is 18 residues long. The CDR3 sequence is CASSQGGLAGGGTGELFF. The CDR3 bases are TGCGCCAGCAGCCAAGGAGGACTAGCGGGAGGGGGCACCGGGGAGCTGTTTTTT.

The chain couples TRBV4-2 to TRBJ2-3, with a tentative D call TRBD2 (6 bases). Per germline, CDR1 LGHNA and CDR2 YNFKEQ. V was shortened by 4 bases and J by 3 bases, with 14 bases between the two germline ends. The CDR3 is made up of 15 amino acids. The CDR3 protein is CASSPRESRTDTQYF. CDR3 bases: TGTGCCAGCAGCCCCCGGGAGAGTAGGACAGATACGCAGTATTTT.

The V and J genes are TRBV27 and TRBJ2-2, with unresolved D. CDR1 is MNHEY, CDR2 SMNVEV, per germline (reference sequence). V lost 3 bases and J lost 0, with 5 bases in between. There are 14 residues in the CDR3. The CDR3 bases are TGTGCCAGCAGTTTGGGCGCGAACACCGGGGAGCTGTTTTTT. Translated, it gives CASSLGANTGELFF.

The chain recombines TRBV19 with TRBJ2-1; 15 bases match TRBD2. The germline V gene encodes CDR1 LNHDA and CDR2 SQIVND (reference sequence). This CDR3 contains 16 residues. V lost 6 bases to trimming and J lost 4 bases; unmatched junction nucleotides: 4. The CDR3 DNA reads TGTGCCAGTAGGCGAGGACTAGCGGGAGGGTACAATGAGCAGTTCTTC. As protein: CASRRGLAGGYNEQFF.

This chain links TRBV7-2 with TRBJ1-2, with D tentatively TRBD1 (6 bases). CDR1 is SGHTA, CDR2 FQGNSA, per germline. The length of the CDR3 is 14 residues. With 5 bases removed from V and 7 bases from J, the gap between germline ends came to 17 bases. The CDR3 DNA reads TGTGCCAGCAGCCTGGACAGTTCTAGGGGTGGCTACACCTTC. It encodes CASSLDSSRGGYTF.

This chain connects TRBV9 to TRBJ1-2, with D unresolved. The CDR3 sequence is 14 residues long. Trimming took 0 bases from V and 3 from J, leaving 9 bases between them. The germline V gene encodes CDR1 SGDLS and CDR2 YYNGEE. The CDR3 reads CASSVAWGDYGYTF. The CDR3 DNA reads as TGTGCCAGCAGCGTAGCTTGGGGAGACTATGGCTACACCTTC.

The chain joins TRBV5-6 to TRBJ2-7; 8 bases match TRBD2. J was trimmed by 0 bases and V by 0 bases; bases with no gene match: 2. The CDR3 consists of 15 residues. CDR1 SGHDT and CDR2 YYEEEE come from the germline V gene. Here the CDR3 reads CASSLELAASYEQYF. As DNA, the CDR3 is TGTGCCAGCAGCTTGGAACTAGCGGCCTCCTACGAGCAGTACTTC.

A word on this clone: Other DNA sequences from this sample encode an identical CDR3 as well. The rearrangement joins TRBV19 to TRBJ1-2; D is possibly TRBD1 (6 bases). Trimming took off 1 base at V and 8 bases at J, with 23 bases between the two ends. The CDR3 runs 17 residues. CDR1 LNHDA and CDR2 SQIVND come from the germline V gene (reference sequence). CDR3 in amino acids: CASSIVPGVRGEYGYTF. The CDR3 DNA is TGTGCCAGTAGTATAGTCCCCGGAGTCAGGGGAGAGTACGGCTACACCTTC.

The chain recombines TRBV30 with TRBJ1-2, with D possibly TRBD1 on 5 matching bases. CDR3 length: 15 residues. Trimming left V 1 base short and J 7 bases short, with 19 bases between. The germline V gene has CDR1 GTSNPN and CDR2 SVGIG (reference sequence). The CDR3 DNA is TGTGCCTGGAGTGGGGGGGGATGGGGAGTCGGTGGCTACACCTTC. Residues: CAWSGGGWGVGGYTF. The entire variable domain, with the rest obtained from reference TRBV30 and TRBJ1-2, is as follows: SQTIHQWPATLVQPVGSPLSLECTVEGTSNPNLYWYRQAAGRGLQLLFYSVGIGQISSEVPQNLSASRPQDRQFILSSKKLLLSDSGFYLCAWSGGGWGVGGYTFGSGTRLTVV.

The V gene is TRBV6-1, the J gene TRBJ1-2, with 11 nucleotides matching TRBD1. CDR1 is MNHNS, CDR2 SASEGT, per germline. This CDR3 region has 13 residues. V shed 5 bases and J 8 bases; nucleotides not matched to a gene: 4. The CDR3 sequence: CASSKDRGQGYTF. DNA for the CDR3: TGTGCCAGCAGTAAGGACAGGGGGCAGGGCTACACCTTC.

This chain joins TRBV19 and TRBJ2-2, with TRBD1 as a possible D gene (6 bases). V dropped 5 bases and J dropped 0 bases, with 13 bases sitting between them. The CDR3 runs to 16 residues. Germline lookup yields CDR1 LNHDA and CDR2 SQIVND (reference sequence). The CDR3 coding sequence is TGTGCCAGTAGTCCCCTAGGGGACACGAACACCGGGGAGCTGTTTTTT. This encodes CASSPLGDTNTGELFF.

The V call is TRBV19, the J call TRBJ1-2; 9 bases map to TRBD1. V was pared by 5 bases and J by 1 base, with 5 bases of the junction left unmatched. The V gene's germline CDR1 is LNHDA and CDR2 SQIVND (reference sequence). The length of the CDR3 is 15 residues. The CDR3 sequence: CASSVPGQGNYGYTF. DNA of the CDR3: TGTGCCAGTAGTGTCCCGGGACAGGGTAACTATGGCTACACCTTC.

The V call is TRBV7-9, the J call TRBJ2-1; a possible D gene is TRBD1 (5 bases). The CDR3 is 14 residues long. The V gene's germline CDR1 is SEHNR and CDR2 FQNEAQ (reference sequence). V lost 0 bases and J 5 bases, leaving 8 bases between the germline ends. The CDR3 sequence: CASSLARADNEQFF. Written as DNA, the CDR3 is TGTGCCAGCAGCTTAGCCAGGGCGGACAATGAGCAGTTCTTC. The whole variable domain, filled in from reference TRBV7-9 and TRBJ2-1, reads DTGVSQNPRHKITKRGQNVTFRCDPISEHNRLYWYRQTLGQGPEFLTYFQNEAQLEKSRLLSDRFSAERPKGSFSTLEIQRTEQGDSAMYLCASSLARADNEQFFGPGTRLTVL.

The V call is TRBV7-9, the J call TRBJ2-2; 8 bases agree with TRBD2. The CDR3 loop spans 17 amino acids. Germline V gives CDR1 SEHNR, CDR2 FQNEAQ (reference sequence). Trimming took 3 bases from V and 6 from J; bases not matched to a gene: 12. The CDR3 nucleotides read TGTGCCAGCAGCTTCCGGGGAAGCGGGAGCCCATCCGGGGAGCTGTTTTTT. Translation gives CASSFRGSGSPSGELFF.

The chain uses TRBV2 and TRBJ2-1, with TRBD2 matching 7 bases. CDR3 length: 15 amino acids. Trimming removed 4 bases from V and 6 bases from J; junction bases left unmatched: 9. Germline V gene sequence: CDR1 SNHLY, CDR2 FYNNEI. Written as DNA, the CDR3 is TGTGCCAGCAGTGTCGGGGCGGGAGTGAGCAATGAGCAGTTCTTC. Its protein is CASSVGAGVSNEQFF.

The genes are TRBV6-5 and TRBJ1-2; the D gene is possibly TRBD1 (6 bases). The CDR3 spans 13 residues. Trimming left V 5 bases short and J 2 bases short, with 9 bases between. CDR1 MNHEY and CDR2 SVGAGI come from the germline V gene. The CDR3 DNA sequence: TGTGCCAGCAGTGAAGACAGGAACTATGGCTACACCTTC. As protein: CASSEDRNYGYTF.

This chain links TRBV27 with TRBJ2-1; D unclear. This CDR3 has 13 residues. Looked up from germline, CDR1 is MNHEY and CDR2 is SMNVEV (reference sequence). V lost 0 bases and J lost 9, with 9 bases in between. The CDR3 DNA sequence: TGTGCCAGCAGTTTATCGCGAGACACTGAGCAGTTCTTC. Amino acids: CASSLSRDTEQFF.

V is TRBV19 and J is TRBJ1-1, with 11 nucleotides matching TRBD1. The CDR3 has 15 residues. Germline trimming cut 3 bases from V and 7 bases from J; bases unmatched to any gene: 7. Germline-derived CDR1 and CDR2 are LNHDA and SQIVND (reference sequence). CDR3 protein: CASSITGTGGSEAFF. Written as DNA, the CDR3 is TGTGCCAGTAGTATCACCGGGACAGGGGGTAGTGAAGCTTTCTTT.

V and J are TRBV5-1 and TRBJ2-4; 9 bases line up with TRBD1. Trimming cost V 4 bases and J 0 bases; bases outside gene matches: 5. CDR3 size: 16 residues. The germline CDR1 and CDR2 sequences are SGHRS and YFSETQ. CDR3 in amino acids: CASSTGQGLAKNIQYF. CDR3 bases: TGCGCCAGCAGCACAGGACAGGGGCTAGCCAAAAACATTCAGTACTTC.

The V call is TRBV29-1, the J call TRBJ1-2, with 8 bases fitting TRBD1. This CDR3 comprises 13 residues. The germline V gene encodes CDR1 SQVTM and CDR2 ANQGSEA. V shed 8 bases, J shed 2 bases, and the junction held 7 bases outside the gene matches. CDR3 nucleotide sequence: TGCAGCTTTCGGACAGGGACGAACTATGGCTACACCTTC. This sequence encodes CSFRTGTNYGYTF. The full variable domain, with the rest looked up from reference TRBV29-1 and TRBJ1-2, is SAVISQKPSRDICQRGTSLTIQCQVDSQVTMMFWYRQQPGQSLTLIATANQGSEATYESGFVIDKFPISRPNLTFSTLTVSNMSPEDSSIYLCSFRTGTNYGYTFGSGTRLTVV.

The CDR3 sequence: CASMGAGRVQGNTIYF. In DNA, the CDR3 is TGTGCCAGTATGGGCGCCGGGAGGGTACAAGGAAACACCATATATTTT. The rearrangement uses TRBV19 and TRBJ1-3, with D unresolved. The length of the CDR3 is 16 residues. V lost 7 bases, J lost 4 bases, and 20 bases lay in between. In germline, CDR1 is LNHDA, CDR2 SQIVND (reference sequence). Combining the CDR3 with reference TRBV19 and TRBJ1-3 gives the whole variable domain DGGITQSPKYLFRKEGQNVTLSCEQNLNHDAMYWYRQDPGQGLRLIYYSQIVNDFQKGDIAEGYSVSREKKESFPLTVTSAQKNPTAFYLCASMGAGRVQGNTIYFGEGSWLTVV.

The chain combines TRBV25-1 with TRBJ1-2; tentative D call: TRBD1 (6 bases). Trimming removed 3 bases at V and 4 bases at J, with 21 bases between. The CDR3 covers 17 residues. Germline V gives CDR1 MGHDK, CDR2 SYGVNS. CDR3 residues: CASSDGQGSTVSYGYTF. The CDR3 DNA is TGTGCCAGCAGTGACGGGCAGGGGTCCACAGTTAGCTATGGCTACACCTTC.

V usage is TRBV13 and J usage is TRBJ2-1; weak D call: TRBD2 (5 bases). Trimming cost V 8 bases and J 6 bases, with 20 bases left between them. The CDR3 is 15 amino acids. CDR1 is PRHDT and CDR2 is FYEKMQ in the germline V gene (reference sequence). CDR3 coding DNA: TGTGCCAGCGGGTTTGGAGGTGTAGGGAGCAATGAGCAGTTCTTC. Amino acids: CASGFGGVGSNEQFF. The full variable domain, rest sourced from reference TRBV13 and TRBJ2-1, is AAGVIQSPRHLIKEKRETATLKCYPIPRHDTVYWYQQGPGQDPQFLISFYEKMQSDKGSIPDRFSAQQFSDYHSELNMSSLELGDSALYFCASGFGGVGSNEQFFGPGTRLTVL.

The CDR3 DNA follows: TGTGCCAGCAGTGTAGCGGGAGTGGGAGGCTACGAGCAGTACTTC. The encoded protein is CASSVAGVGGYEQYF. The chain has TRBV28 and TRBJ2-7; 9 nucleotides agree with TRBD2. V lost 5 bases, J lost 3 bases, and 8 bases stayed unmatched. Germline values: CDR1 MDHEN, CDR2 SYDVKM. This CDR3 contains 15 residues.

This chain uses TRBV5-1 with TRBJ2-6; TRBD2 matches 10 bases. J lost 1 base, V lost 2 bases, and 12 bases had no gene match. CDR3 size: 20 residues. The germline V gene encodes CDR1 SGHRS and CDR2 YFSETQ. CDR3 DNA sequence: TGCGCCAGCAGCTTCCTGGCTAGCGGGAGAGGGGGATCTGGGGCCAACGTCCTGACTTTC. Its protein product is CASSFLASGRGGSGANVLTF. Full variable domain (outside the CDR3, taken from reference TRBV5-1 and TRBJ2-6): KAGVTQTPRYLIKTRGQQVTLSCSPISGHRSVSWYQQTPGQGLQFLFEYFSETQRNKGNFPGRFSGRQFSNSRSEMNVSTLELGDSALYLCASSFLASGRGGSGANVLTFGAGSRLTVL.

The chain uses TRBV4-3 and TRBJ2-7; TRBD2 matches 13 bases. The CDR3 is 16 residues long. Germline loops: CDR1 LGHNA, CDR2 YSLEER. Trimming cost V 2 bases and J 4 bases; bases outside gene matches: 5. The CDR3 coding sequence is TGCGCCAGCAGCCAAACCCGGACTAGCGGGAGTTACGAGCAGTACTTC. Its protein product is CASSQTRTSGSYEQYF.

The chain carries TRBV6-4 and TRBJ2-2, with TRBD2 as a possible D gene (6 bases). Trimming stripped 6 bases from V and 4 bases from J, with 15 bases between. The length of the CDR3 is 15 residues. The germline V gene encodes CDR1 MRHNA and CDR2 SNTAGT. CDR3 sequence: CASSRASAFTGELFF. Here the CDR3 DNA reads TGTGCCAGCAGCCGGGCTAGCGCTTTCACCGGGGAGCTGTTTTTT.

This clone occurred once. The chain carries TRBV10-3 and TRBJ2-2; D gene unclear. V was cut by 2 bases and J by 6 bases, with 7 bases left in between. CDR3 length: 13 amino acids. Germline loops: CDR1 ENHRY, CDR2 SYGVKD. The CDR3, as DNA: TGTGCCATCAGTGAGGGCCCCTCCGGGGAGCTGTTTTTT. This encodes CAISEGPSGELFF.